What follows are 28 T cell receptor beta chains derived from one specimen sequenced in a study of T cells in Graves' hyperthyroidism and ophthalmopathy. Regions amplified from RNA transcripts were the TCR beta CDR3 regions. In the first-round RT-PCR of the TCR CDR3, the HTBI primer set was used. TCRdb fed the multiplex PCR reads into MiXCR, producing one record per CDR3 protein. The sample gives around 700,000 distinct CDR3 sequences, around a sixth of which show up once; 16% is in the top ten. Material: blood. Source of these receptors: a woman aged 45-60 years with Graves' hyperthyroidism that later progressed to Graves' ophthalmopathy.

This clonotype has a handful of counts. V usage is TRBV20-1 and J usage is TRBJ2-5; D ambiguous. The CDR3 has 12 amino acids. The germline CDR1 and CDR2 sequences are DFQATT and SNEGSKA (reference sequence). V dropped 3 bases and J dropped 5 bases, with 10 bases sitting between them. The CDR3 is CSARLGRETQYF. The CDR3, as DNA: TGCAGTGCTAGGCTGGGCAGGGAGACCCAGTACTTC.

In this sample, this clonotype turned up a few times. The junction departs from germline at one end; a sequencing error may be responsible. The chain links TRBV6-9 to TRBJ2-7; D is undetermined. The CDR3 is 12 amino acids. From germline, CDR1 is MNHGY and CDR2 SVAAGI. The CDR3 spells CASSYEAREQYF. In DNA, the CDR3 is TGCGCCAGCAGTTACGAGGCGCGTGAGCAGTACTTC.

This clonotype has only a few counts. The chain employs TRBV5-4 and TRBJ1-1; no firm D call. The germline V and J ends were trimmed by 3 bases and 5 bases, with 8 bases remaining between them. Germline V gives CDR1 SGHNT, CDR2 YYREEE (reference sequence). This CDR3 comprises 12 residues. The CDR3 coding sequence is TGTGCCAGCAGCTCTACCTTGACTGAAGCTTTCTTT. Translation: CASSSTLTEAFF.

The chain has TRBV20-1 and TRBJ1-5; D not resolved. Germline V gene lookup returns CDR1 DFQATT and CDR2 SNEGSKA (reference sequence). V lost 0 bases to trimming and J lost 3 bases, with 12 bases between them. The length of the CDR3 is 15 residues. CDR3 region: CSARDTSTFNQPQHF. The DNA of the CDR3 is TGCAGTGCTAGAGATACTTCGACATTCAATCAGCCCCAGCATTTT.

CDR3 sequence reads: CASSEDPGWREKLFF. In DNA, the CDR3 is TGTGCCAGCAGTGAAGACCCAGGGTGGAGGGAAAAACTGTTTTTT. The chain has TRBV6-1 and TRBJ1-4, with D tentatively TRBD1 (5 bases). V shed 1 base and J shed 8 bases, with 14 bases lying between them. The CDR3 is made up of 15 amino acids. Germline values: CDR1 MNHNS, CDR2 SASEGT.

This sequence joins TRBV10-3 and TRBJ2-3; D gene unclear. CDR1 is ENHRY and CDR2 is SYGVKD in the germline V gene. The CDR3 totals 14 residues. V was shortened by 2 bases and J by 6 bases, with 12 bases between the two germline ends. DNA for the CDR3: TGTGCCATCAGTGAGGGTCTGGGGTGGGATACGCAGTATTTT. It encodes CAISEGLGWDTQYF.

The chain uses TRBV2 and TRBJ2-5, with a possible D match to TRBD2 (6 bases). The CDR3 consists of 15 residues. Germline V gene data show CDR1 as SNHLY and CDR2 as FYNNEI. V dropped 7 bases and J dropped 2 bases, with 17 bases sitting between them. The CDR3 reads CASTGTGMSQETQYF. The CDR3 coding sequence is TGTGCCAGCACTGGGACTGGGATGTCGCAAGAGACCCAGTACTTC.

V and J are TRBV12-3 or TRBV12-4 and TRBJ2-2; 9 bases align to TRBD1. This CDR3 has 15 residues. V lost 7 bases, J lost 5 bases, and 8 bases stayed unmatched. The CDR3 region is CASNPGTGNTGELFF. Here the CDR3 DNA reads TGTGCCAGCAACCCCGGGACAGGGAATACCGGGGAGCTGTTTTTT.

The chain uses TRBV7-9 and TRBJ2-5, with TRBD1 identical over 9 bases. The J segment lost 3 bases and the V segment lost 3 bases, leaving 5 bases of the junction unmatched. Per the germline V gene, CDR1 is SEHNR and CDR2 is FQNEAQ (reference sequence). CDR3 length: 15 amino acids. The CDR3 sequence is CASSFMGQGEETQYF. DNA for the CDR3: TGTGCCAGCAGCTTCATGGGACAGGGAGAAGAGACCCAGTACTTC.

The chain recombines TRBV6-5 with TRBJ2-7, with TRBD2 matching 8 bases. Germline CDR1 MNHEY, CDR2 SVGAGI. Trimming cost V 0 bases and J 4 bases; bases outside gene matches: 5. The CDR3 contains 15 residues. CDR3 sequence reads: CASSYSTGGGYEQYF. The CDR3 region has the DNA TGTGCCAGCAGTTACTCGACGGGCGGGGGGTACGAGCAGTACTTC.

At least ten counts were recorded for this clonotype. The V gene is TRBV11-2, the J gene TRBJ1-1; D is unresolved. CDR3 length equals 14 residues. Trimming left V 5 bases short and J 0 bases short, with 10 bases between. CDR1 is SGHAT, CDR2 FQNNGV, per germline. CDR3 DNA: TGTGCCAGCAGCCCCCTGCGGATGAACACTGAAGCTTTCTTT. Its translation is CASSPLRMNTEAFF.

This clonotype was picked up a small number of times. V gene TRBV29-1 combines with J gene TRBJ2-1, with 8 bases identical to TRBD2. This CDR3 is built from 15 residues. Germline V gene sequence: CDR1 SQVTM, CDR2 ANQGSEA. V lost 2 bases to trimming and J lost 4 bases; unmatched junction nucleotides: 7. CDR3 sequence reads: CSVERRPSGYNEQFF. CDR3 nucleotide sequence: TGCAGCGTTGAAAGGAGGCCTAGCGGGTACAATGAGCAGTTCTTC.

This clonotype was detected many times. The CDR3 nucleotides read TGTGCCAGCTCCCAGTGGGGGGGCAACACAGATACGCAGTATTTT. It specifies CASSQWGGNTDTQYF. The chain recombines TRBV12-3 or TRBV12-4 with TRBJ2-3; D is possibly TRBD2 (7 bases). V was cut by 8 bases and J by 2 bases, with 17 bases left in between. There are 15 residues in the CDR3.

The V call is TRBV19, the J call TRBJ1-5; TRBD1 matches at 8 bases. CDR3 length equals 15 residues. The V gene's germline CDR1 is LNHDA and CDR2 SQIVND (reference sequence). Trimming at V came to 4 bases and at J to 3 bases, leaving 5 bases not matched to a gene. The CDR3 is CASSTGTGTNQPQHF. The CDR3 DNA reads TGTGCCAGTAGTACCGGGACAGGTACCAATCAGCCCCAGCATTTT.

The gene calls are TRBV7-6 and TRBJ2-1; 8 positions agree with TRBD2. The length of the CDR3 is 15 residues. V shed 1 base, J shed 8 bases, and the junction held 7 bases outside the gene matches. Germline CDR1 SGHVS, CDR2 FNYEAQ. CDR3 DNA: TGTGCCAGCAGCTTAGATAGACTAGCGTGGCATGAGCAGTTCTTC. Translation gives CASSLDRLAWHEQFF.

This clonotype occurred once. Being one base from a much bigger clone, this may be a read error. The rearrangement joins TRBV11-2 to TRBJ2-2; TRBD2 matches at 7 bases. Germline CDR1 and CDR2: SGHAT and FQNNGV. The length of the CDR3 is 15 residues. The CDR3 nucleotides read TGTACCAGCAGCCCCGGGAGGTTAAACACCGGGGAGCTGTTTTTT. It is translated as CTSSPGRLNTGELFF.

This clonotype was found many times. The chain couples TRBV30 to TRBJ2-5; D is perhaps TRBD2 (6 bases). Per the germline V gene, CDR1 is GTSNPN and CDR2 is SVGIG (reference sequence). The CDR3 extends over 14 amino acids. V lost 5 bases and J 2 bases, leaving 15 bases between the germline ends. The CDR3, as DNA: TGTGCCTGGGGCCTCGGGAGCCGACAAGAGACCCAGTACTTC. Its translation: CAWGLGSRQETQYF.

This clonotype was recorded at least ten times. The gene calls are TRBV2 and TRBJ1-1; D is uncertain. V shed 6 bases and J shed 2 bases, with 10 bases lying between them. This CDR3 is 13 amino acids long. Germline V gives CDR1 SNHLY, CDR2 FYNNEI. CDR3 loop: CASRLTENTEAFF. CDR3 coding DNA: TGTGCCAGCAGGCTTACAGAAAACACTGAAGCTTTCTTT.

The V call is TRBV19, the J call TRBJ1-5; 9 bases agree with TRBD1. CDR1 is LNHDA, CDR2 SQIVND, per germline (reference sequence). The CDR3 loop spans 14 amino acids. V lost 9 bases to trimming and J lost 6 bases; unmatched junction nucleotides: 9. The CDR3 sequence: CASEDRGSGQPQHF. In nucleotides, the CDR3 is TGTGCCAGCGAAGACAGGGGGTCGGGTCAGCCCCAGCATTTT.

The table lists this clonotype with many counts. The chain joins TRBV11-2 to TRBJ1-1; D remains unclear. CDR1 is SGHAT and CDR2 is FQNNGV in the germline V gene. V lost 1 base and J 6 bases, leaving 15 bases between the germline ends. CDR3 length: 15 residues. The chain's CDR3 is CASSLGARVMAEAFF. The DNA for the CDR3 is TGTGCCAGCAGCTTAGGGGCCAGAGTCATGGCTGAAGCTTTCTTT. The complete variable domain, with remaining parts taken from reference TRBV11-2 and TRBJ1-1, reads EAGVAQSPRYKIIEKRQSVAFWCNPISGHATLYWYQQILGQGPKLLIQFQNNGVVDDSQLPKDRFSAERLKGVDSTLKIQPAKLEDSAVYLCASSLGARVMAEAFFGQGTRLTVV.

This clonotype was observed at least ten times. J is TRBJ1-1 and V is TRBV7-9, with a tentative D call TRBD1 (5 bases). There are 15 residues in the CDR3. Trimming shortened V by 1 base and J by 0 bases, and 9 bases separated the two germline ends. The germline V gene has CDR1 SEHNR and CDR2 FQNEAQ (reference sequence). In DNA form, the CDR3 reads TGTGCCAGCAGCTTAGTCACAGGAATGAACACTGAAGCTTTCTTT. Encoded protein: CASSLVTGMNTEAFF.

At least ten counts were recorded for this clonotype. CDR3 nucleotide sequence: TGTGCCAGCAGTGAGAGGCGGCTAGCGGGGAACACCGGGGAGCTGTTTTTT. It encodes CASSERRLAGNTGELFF. This chain links TRBV2 with TRBJ2-2; TRBD2 agrees at 8 bases. Germline V CDR1 and CDR2: SNHLY, FYNNEI. The CDR3 runs 17 residues. V shed 3 bases and J 1 base; nucleotides not matched to a gene: 7.

This clonotype has more than one count but fewer than ten. CDR3 in amino acids: CASSYPRGPQYF. CDR3 DNA sequence: TGTGCCAGCAGCTACCCCAGGGGGCCCCAGTACTTC. The chain couples TRBV4-2 to TRBJ2-5; 8 nucleotides line up with TRBD1. The CDR3 consists of 12 residues. The germline CDR1 and CDR2 sequences are LGHNA and YNFKEQ. V lost 5 bases to trimming and J lost 9 bases; unmatched junction nucleotides: 5.

This clonotype was counted between two and nine times. The chain carries TRBV7-3 and TRBJ1-3; possible D gene TRBD1, 6 bases. The germline V and J ends were trimmed by 3 bases and 0 bases, with 15 bases remaining between them. The CDR3 runs to 17 residues. Germline assignment: CDR1 SGHTA and CDR2 FQGTGA. For the CDR3, the DNA is TGTGCCAGCAGCTTCTACAGGGAGGACTTCTCTGGAAACACCATATATTTT. Translation: CASSFYREDFSGNTIYF.

V gene TRBV6-1 combines with J gene TRBJ1-6, with D tentatively TRBD1 (5 bases). V lost 8 bases to trimming and J lost 3 bases, with 17 bases between them. The CDR3 spans 16 residues. In germline, CDR1 is MNHNS, CDR2 SASEGT. CDR3 nucleotides: TGTGCCAGCTTCCCCGACCCGAGGGGCTATAATTCACCCCTCCACTTT. Translating it yields CASFPDPRGYNSPLHF.

This clonotype has at least ten counts. The rearrangement links TRBV3-1 to TRBJ1-1, with D maybe TRBD1 (6 bases). In germline, CDR1 is LGHDT, CDR2 YNNKEL (reference sequence). The V gene lost 4 bases and the J gene lost 5 bases, with 14 bases spanning the gap. CDR3 length: 14 amino acids. The CDR3: CASSRQDRRTEAFF. Here the CDR3 DNA reads TGTGCCAGCAGCCGACAGGACAGACGGACTGAAGCTTTCTTT.

With regard to this clonotype: Mismatch with germline at one junction end may stem from a read error. This chain links TRBV5-1 with TRBJ1-4; no reliable D call. The CDR3 covers 15 residues. CDR1 and CDR2 from the germline V gene are SGHRS and YFSETQ. CDR3 in DNA: TGCGCCAGCAGTCTGAGGACTCTGGCAAATGAAAGACTGTTTTTT. Amino acid sequence: CASSLRTLANERLFF.

This clonotype showed up just a few times. The chain is built from TRBV6-1 and TRBJ1-1; D uncertain. Deletions cut 4 bases from V and 6 bases from J, with 15 bases between. The CDR3 consists of 14 residues. CDR1 MNHNS and CDR2 SASEGT come from the germline V gene. The DNA for the CDR3 is TGTGCCAGCAGTGCCTACGGGGAGGGAGCTGAAGCTTTCTTT. Its protein product is CASSAYGEGAEAFF.